This is a list of T cell receptor beta chains from one sample in a study of T-cell reconstitution after alpha-beta-depleted transplantation in children. TCRdb redid the calling of the PCR reads with MiXCR, one entry per CDR3 protein. Among 450,000 to 600,000 distinct CDR3 sequences, less than 35% were seen once, and the ten largest hold approximately 2.3%. The sample consisted of PBMCs from the stem cell graft donor, taken from the stem cell graft. The receptors stem from a human donor who donated a stem cell graft to a child with aplastic anemia. CDR3s leave out the opening cysteine and the closing phenylalanine or tryptophan.

v_call cdr3_aa
TRBV15 ATSRGSSGTEAF
TRBV12-3/TRBV12-4 ASRIENTGELF
TRBV4-3 ASSQWQDNQPQH
TRBV12-3/TRBV12-4 ASGTWVYGYT
TRBV7-3 ASSLSSASSTDTQY
TRBV5-1 ASSEGDRRPPNTEAF
TRBV18 ASSPAGTGRKTEAF
TRBV6-5 ASSPQAGNYGYT
TRBV12-3/TRBV12-4 ASSPAGKDTQY
TRBV24-1 ATSDPGQSDGYT
TRBV5-4 ASSRGASTDYGYT
TRBV10-3 AISEASQGSPLH
TRBV12-3/TRBV12-4 ASRLSSGIQETQY
TRBV7-2 ASSLGGRDTDTQY
TRBV20-1 SARAGTGDGTEAF
TRBV29-1 SVELAGHNEQF
TRBV4-3 ASSLSTGSNTEAF
TRBV20-1 SARDRGPPLH
TRBV7-9 ASSLVTGENTEAF
TRBV29-1 SVGDRRDEKLF
TRBV27 ASSPMGQGGEKLF
TRBV4-3 ASSQDSSRGGEKLF
TRBV27 ASSPGRDRDTGELF
TRBV28 ASRRQGLEGYT
TRBV18 ASSPPMGKGIKTYGYT
TRBV29-1 SVEAWTGAASQY
TRBV12-3/TRBV12-4 ASSLRVRGGEAF
TRBV15 ATSPYRGGGYGYT
TRBV7-2 ASSPGLPTDTQY